The clone carrying this TCR beta chain has just a few counts. Its antigen is not known. This sample stems from a study of blood T cells in healthy people across ages. Study results and caveats: Both naive CD4+ cell counts and diversity were greater in long-lived donors than in aged donors.

Through a sample-barcoded 5' primer and a J-beta primer mix, a second PCR was run for 7 to 11 cycles. All samples gave at least 2.5 million CDR3-containing paired-end reads. TCRdb passed the 5' RACE reads through MiXCR, listing each CDR3 protein once. The sample has about 780,000 distinct CDR3 sequences; 35% to 50% are singletons. Germline CDR1 and CDR2: SGHRS and YFSETQ. This CDR3 is built from 15 residues. V dropped 0 bases and J dropped 3; count of bases not matched to a gene: 6. Every sample yielded at least 6.5 million isolated PBMCs. The sequencing input was blood. The genes are TRBV5-1 and TRBJ2-7, with 7 bases aligning to TRBD2. The TCR was taken from a man older than 75 in good health. In nucleotides, the CDR3 is TGCGCCAGCAGCTTGGTGGGCGGGAGAATCTACGAGCAGTACTTC. Its translation: CASSLVGGRIYEQYF.